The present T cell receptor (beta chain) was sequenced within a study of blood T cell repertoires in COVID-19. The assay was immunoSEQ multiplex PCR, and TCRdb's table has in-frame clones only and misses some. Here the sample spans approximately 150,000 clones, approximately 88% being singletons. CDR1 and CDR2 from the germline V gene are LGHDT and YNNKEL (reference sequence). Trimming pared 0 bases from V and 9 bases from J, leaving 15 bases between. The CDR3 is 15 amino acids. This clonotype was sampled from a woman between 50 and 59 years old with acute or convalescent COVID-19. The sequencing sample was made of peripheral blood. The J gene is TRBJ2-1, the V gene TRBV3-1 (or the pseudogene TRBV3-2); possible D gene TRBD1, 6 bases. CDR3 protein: CASSQDRGGLTEQFF. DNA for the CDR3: TGTGCCAGCAGCCAAGATCGAGGGGGTCTCACTGAGCAGTTCTTC.